A single sample gave rise to the 18 T cell receptor beta chains below, sequenced in a study of blood T cell repertoires in COVID-19. Using immunoSEQ multiplex PCR, the repertoire was profiled, and TCRdb retains in-frame clones only, with some absent. The sample has about 28,000 clones, approximately 90% seen once; the top ten hold about a tenth. Sequences were obtained from peripheral blood. The receptor set was obtained from a human donor in a cohort sampled during active COVID-19.

The rearrangement links TRBV18 to TRBJ1-5; TRBD1 agrees at 10 bases. V trimming: 4 bases; J trimming: 4 bases; junction bases outside the gene matches: 1. Germline V gene lookup returns CDR1 KGHSH and CDR2 LQKENI. This CDR3 is built from 14 residues. Here the CDR3 DNA reads TGTGCCAGCTCACGACAGGGGGCTAATCAGCCCCAGCATTTT. This encodes CASSRQGANQPQHF.

The chain employs TRBV5-6 and TRBJ2-7; 11 bases are a match to TRBD2. CDR3 size: 16 residues. CDR1 is SGHDT, CDR2 YYEEEE, per germline. V shed 5 bases and J 2 bases; nucleotides not matched to a gene: 9. The CDR3 bases are TGTGCCAGCAGGCCAACTAGCGGGGGACCACCCTACGAGCAGTACTTC. Its translation is CASRPTSGGPPYEQYF.

The chain is built from TRBV6-1 and TRBJ2-1, with 9 bases that match TRBD2. The CDR3 is made up of 17 amino acids. CDR1 is MNHNS and CDR2 is SASEGT in the germline V gene. After removal of 1 base from V and 3 bases from J, the junction contained 7 bases not matched to a gene. The CDR3 reads CASSEGVTSGNYNEQFF. Here the CDR3 DNA reads TGTGCCAGCAGTGAAGGAGTGACTAGCGGAAACTACAATGAGCAGTTCTTC.

This chain connects TRBV10-1 to TRBJ2-7, with D possibly TRBD1 on 7 matching bases. V lost 11 bases and J 5 bases, leaving 19 bases between the germline ends. Germline V gives CDR1 WNHNN, CDR2 SYGVQD (reference sequence). The CDR3 sequence is 13 residues long. CDR3 nucleotide sequence: TGCGCCGGAGGGGACAGAACAAAAGACGAGCAGTACTTC. This codes for CAGGDRTKDEQYF.

The J gene is TRBJ1-2, the V gene TRBV19; 12 nucleotides match TRBD1. V was pared by 5 bases and J by 5 bases, with 9 bases of the junction left unmatched. The length of the CDR3 is 16 residues. Germline-derived CDR1 and CDR2 are LNHDA and SQIVND (reference sequence). The CDR3 region is CASSPLGTGGRYGYTF. In nucleotides, the CDR3 is TGTGCCAGTAGTCCGCTGGGGACAGGGGGCCGGTATGGCTACACCTTC.

This chain joins TRBV27 and TRBJ2-1, with 13 bases identical to TRBD2. Trimming at V came to 2 bases and at J to 6 bases, leaving 7 bases not matched to a gene. CDR1 MNHEY and CDR2 SMNVEV come from the germline V gene (reference sequence). The CDR3 is 17 residues long. The CDR3 reads CASSLELAGGHFNEQFF. The CDR3 DNA is TGTGCCAGCAGTTTAGAACTAGCGGGGGGGCACTTCAATGAGCAGTTCTTC.

The chain uses TRBV4-2 and TRBJ2-3, with 10 bases fitting TRBD1. Germline CDR1 and CDR2: LGHNA and YNFKEQ. J was trimmed by 4 bases and V by 3 bases; bases with no gene match: 4. CDR3 length equals 15 residues. CDR3 region: CASSHRDRGADTQYF. The DNA for the CDR3 is TGTGCCAGCAGCCACCGGGACAGGGGCGCAGATACGCAGTATTTT.

V usage is TRBV9 and J usage is TRBJ2-1; weak D call: TRBD1 (5 bases). CDR1 is SGDLS, CDR2 YYNGEE, per germline. Trimming cost V 3 bases and J 1 base, with 11 bases left between them. The CDR3 contains 15 residues. The CDR3 DNA follows: TGTGCCAGCAGCGCCCCAGGGCTGTCCTACAATGAGCAGTTCTTC. Its translation is CASSAPGLSYNEQFF.

The rearrangement uses TRBV7-2 and TRBJ2-7; D unclear. Germline V gives CDR1 SGHTA, CDR2 FQGNSA. The CDR3 is 12 residues long. V lost 5 bases to trimming and J lost 3 bases, with 8 bases between them. CDR3 DNA: TGTGCCAGCAGCCCATCTAGCTACGAGCAGTACTTC. Protein: CASSPSSYEQYF.

The rearrangement uses TRBV19 and TRBJ2-1; 10 nucleotides agree with TRBD1. The CDR3 loop spans 15 amino acids. CDR1 is LNHDA and CDR2 is SQIVND in the germline V gene (reference sequence). The V segment lost 6 bases and the J segment 7 bases; nucleotides outside the gene matches: 9. The CDR3 DNA sequence: TGTGCCAGTAGCGATTCGGGACAGGGGTGGAATGAGCAGTTCTTC. Protein product: CASSDSGQGWNEQFF.

This clone was detected only once. J is TRBJ2-7 and V is TRBV5-4, with TRBD2 matching 10 bases. The CDR3 loop spans 15 amino acids. V lost 3 bases, J lost 0 bases, and 3 bases stayed unmatched. Germline CDR1 reads SGHNT; CDR2 reads YYREEE (reference sequence). This chain's CDR3 is CASSSASGSSYEQYF. The DNA of the CDR3 is TGTGCCAGCAGCTCGGCTAGCGGGAGCTCCTACGAGCAGTACTTC.

The chain employs TRBV5-5 and TRBJ1-3; 8 positions agree with TRBD1. V gave up 4 bases and J gave up 5 bases; unmatched junction bases: 11. The CDR3 length is 16 residues. CDR1 is SGHKS, CDR2 YYEKEE, per germline (reference sequence). The CDR3 region is CASSQSQTGGRNTIYF. The CDR3 DNA sequence: TGTGCCAGCAGCCAATCCCAAACAGGGGGACGAAACACCATATATTTT.

The chain uses TRBV6-1 and TRBJ2-3; 12 bases agree with TRBD2. This CDR3 has 18 residues. Trimming cost V 3 bases and J 2 bases; bases outside gene matches: 9. The germline CDR1 and CDR2 sequences are MNHNS and SASEGT. In nucleotides, the CDR3 is TGTGCCAGCAGTGACGGACTAGCGGGGCCTCTGATCACAGATACGCAGTATTTT. Translated: CASSDGLAGPLITDTQYF.

This clone was observed once. The V and J genes are TRBV5-1 and TRBJ2-7; no firm D call. Per germline, CDR1 SGHRS and CDR2 YFSETQ. The V end lost 5 bases, the J end lost 0 bases, and 12 bases lay between the germline ends. This CDR3 spans 14 amino acids. The CDR3 loop is CASRLTISSYEQYF. CDR3 coding DNA: TGCGCCAGCAGATTGACAATAAGCTCCTACGAGCAGTACTTC.

As concerns this clone: The junction shows a germline mismatch at one end, possibly a read error. The chain is built from TRBV7-7 and TRBJ2-2; 9 bases align to TRBD1. The CDR3 extends over 17 amino acids. The germline V gene encodes CDR1 SSHAT and CDR2 FNYEAQ (reference sequence). The chain's CDR3 is CASSAGTGLLDTGELFF. DNA for the CDR3: TGTGCTAGCAGTGCCGGGACAGGGTTGTTGGACACCGGGGAGCTGTTTTTT.

The CDR3 sequence: CASSEYGEGTISGNTIYF. CDR3 DNA sequence: TGTGCCAGCAGTGAATATGGAGAGGGAACCATCTCTGGAAACACCATATATTTT. The rearrangement joins TRBV6-1 to TRBJ1-3; D not resolved. Germline V gives CDR1 MNHNS, CDR2 SASEGT. V shed 2 bases and J shed 0 bases, with 17 bases lying between them. CDR3 size: 18 residues.

The rearrangement joins TRBV2 to TRBJ2-7, with a possible D match to TRBD2 (5 bases). This CDR3 is 12 amino acids long. The germline V gene encodes CDR1 SNHLY and CDR2 FYNNEI. With 0 bases removed from V and 5 bases from J, the gap between germline ends came to 5 bases. Here the CDR3 reads CASSEAGDEQYF. The CDR3 region has the DNA TGTGCCAGCAGTGAAGCCGGGGACGAGCAGTACTTC.

The chain recombines TRBV18 with TRBJ2-6; D remains ambiguous. Germline CDR1 and CDR2: KGHSH and LQKENI. This CDR3 has 17 residues. Between the trimmed V and J ends, which lost 2 bases and 0 bases, there was a span of 11 bases. CDR3: CASSPDLGNSGANVLTF. For the CDR3, the DNA is TGTGCCAGCTCACCAGACTTAGGAAACTCTGGGGCCAACGTCCTGACTTTC. Full variable domain (rest looked up from reference TRBV18 and TRBJ2-6): NAGVMQNPRHLVRRRGQEARLRCSPMKGHSHVYWYRQLPEEGLKFMVYLQKENIIDESGMPKERFSAEFPKEGPSILRIQQVVRGDSAAYFCASSPDLGNSGANVLTFGAGSRLTVL.